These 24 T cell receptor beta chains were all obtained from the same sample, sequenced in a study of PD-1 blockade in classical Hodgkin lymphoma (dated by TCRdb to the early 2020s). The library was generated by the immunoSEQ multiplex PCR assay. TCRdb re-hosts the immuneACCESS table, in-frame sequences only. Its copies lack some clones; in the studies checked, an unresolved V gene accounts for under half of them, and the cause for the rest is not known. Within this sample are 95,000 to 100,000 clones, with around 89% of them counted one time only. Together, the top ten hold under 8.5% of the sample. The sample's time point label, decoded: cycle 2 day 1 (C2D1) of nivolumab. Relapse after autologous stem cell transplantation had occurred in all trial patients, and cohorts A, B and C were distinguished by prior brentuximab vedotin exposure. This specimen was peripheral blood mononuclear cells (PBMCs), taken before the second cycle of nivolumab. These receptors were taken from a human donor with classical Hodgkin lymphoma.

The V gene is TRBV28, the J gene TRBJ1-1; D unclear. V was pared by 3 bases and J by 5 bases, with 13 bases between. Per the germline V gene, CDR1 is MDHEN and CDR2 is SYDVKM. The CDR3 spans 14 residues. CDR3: CASSFWALGTEAFF. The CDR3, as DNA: TGTGCCAGCAGTTTCTGGGCGCTGGGGACTGAAGCTTTCTTT.

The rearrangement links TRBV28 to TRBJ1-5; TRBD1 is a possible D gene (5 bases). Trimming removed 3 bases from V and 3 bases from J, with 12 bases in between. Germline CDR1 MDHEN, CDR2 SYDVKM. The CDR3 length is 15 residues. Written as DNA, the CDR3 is TGTGCCAGCAGTTTTCGCAGGGTCTACAATCAGCCCCAGCATTTT. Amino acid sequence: CASSFRRVYNQPQHF.

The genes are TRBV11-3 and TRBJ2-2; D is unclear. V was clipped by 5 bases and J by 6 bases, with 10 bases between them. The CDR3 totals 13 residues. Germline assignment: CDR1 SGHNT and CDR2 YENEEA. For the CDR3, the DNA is TGTGCCAGCAGCCCAAAGTCCCCCGGGGAGCTGTTTTTT. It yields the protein CASSPKSPGELFF.

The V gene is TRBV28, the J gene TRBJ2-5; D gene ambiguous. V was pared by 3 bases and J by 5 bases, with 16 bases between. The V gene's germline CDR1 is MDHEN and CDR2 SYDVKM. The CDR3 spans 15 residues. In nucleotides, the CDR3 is TGTGCCAGCAGTTTCGTGGGTACTTCCAGGGAGACCCAGTACTTC. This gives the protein CASSFVGTSRETQYF.

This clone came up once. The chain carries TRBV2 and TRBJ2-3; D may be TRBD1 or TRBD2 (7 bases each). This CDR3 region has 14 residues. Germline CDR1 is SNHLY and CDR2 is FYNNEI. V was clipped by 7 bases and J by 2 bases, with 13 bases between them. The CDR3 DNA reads TGTGCCAGCATGGGGAGGGGGCCCACAGATACGCAGTATTTT. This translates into CASMGRGPTDTQYF.

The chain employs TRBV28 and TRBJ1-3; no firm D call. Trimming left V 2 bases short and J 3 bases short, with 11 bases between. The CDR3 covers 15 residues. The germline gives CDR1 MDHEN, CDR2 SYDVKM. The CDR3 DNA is TGTGCCAGCAGTTTACCAAGGGAGATTGGAAACACCATATATTTT. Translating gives CASSLPREIGNTIYF.

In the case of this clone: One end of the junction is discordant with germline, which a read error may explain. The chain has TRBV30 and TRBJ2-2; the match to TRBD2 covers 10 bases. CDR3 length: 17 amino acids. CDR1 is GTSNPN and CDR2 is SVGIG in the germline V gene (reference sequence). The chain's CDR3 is CAWSVPLAGVNSGELFF. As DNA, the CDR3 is TGTGCCTGGAGTGTACCCCTAGCGGGGGTTAACAGCGGGGAGCTGTTTTTT.

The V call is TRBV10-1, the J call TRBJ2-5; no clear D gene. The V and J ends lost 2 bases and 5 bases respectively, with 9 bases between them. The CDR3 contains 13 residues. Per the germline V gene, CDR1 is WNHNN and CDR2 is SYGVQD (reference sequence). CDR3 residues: CASSEDLRETQYF. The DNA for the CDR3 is TGCGCCAGCAGTGAGGACCTCCGGGAGACCCAGTACTTC.

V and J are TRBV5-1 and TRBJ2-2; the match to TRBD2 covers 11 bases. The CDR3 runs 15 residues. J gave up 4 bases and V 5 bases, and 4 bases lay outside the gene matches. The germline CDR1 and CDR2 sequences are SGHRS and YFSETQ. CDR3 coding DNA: TGCGCCAGCAGTAAGACTAGCGGGACCACCGGGGAGCTGTTTTTT. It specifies CASSKTSGTTGELFF. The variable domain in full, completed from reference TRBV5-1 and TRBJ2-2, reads KAGVTQTPRYLIKTRGQQVTLSCSPISGHRSVSWYQQTPGQGLQFLFEYFSETQRNKGNFPGRFSGRQFSNSRSEMNVSTLELGDSALYLCASSKTSGTTGELFFGEGSRLTVL.

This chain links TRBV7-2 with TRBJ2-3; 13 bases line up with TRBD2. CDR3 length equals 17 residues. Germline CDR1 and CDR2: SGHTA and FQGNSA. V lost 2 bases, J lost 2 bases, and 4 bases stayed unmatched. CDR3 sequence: CASSLKGLAGNTDTQYF. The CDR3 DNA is TGTGCCAGCAGCTTAAAGGGACTAGCGGGAAACACAGATACGCAGTATTTT. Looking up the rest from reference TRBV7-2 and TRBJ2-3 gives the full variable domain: GAGVSQSPSNKVTEKGKDVELRCDPISGHTALYWYRQSLGQGLEFLIYFQGNSAPDKSGLPSDRFSAERTGGSVSTLTIQRTQQEDSAVYLCASSLKGLAGNTDTQYFGPGTRLTVL.

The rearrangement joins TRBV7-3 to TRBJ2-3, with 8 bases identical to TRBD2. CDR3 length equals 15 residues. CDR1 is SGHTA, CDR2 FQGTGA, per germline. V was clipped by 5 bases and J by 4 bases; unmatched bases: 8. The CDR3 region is CASSPTSAEADTQYF. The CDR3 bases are TGTGCCAGCAGCCCGACTAGCGCGGAGGCAGATACGCAGTATTTT. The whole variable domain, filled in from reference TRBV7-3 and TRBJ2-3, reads GAGVSQTPSNKVTEKGKYVELRCDPISGHTALYWYRQSLGQGPEFLIYFQGTGAADDSGLPNDRFFAVRPEGSVSTLKIQRTERGDSAVYLCASSPTSAEADTQYFGPGTRLTVL.

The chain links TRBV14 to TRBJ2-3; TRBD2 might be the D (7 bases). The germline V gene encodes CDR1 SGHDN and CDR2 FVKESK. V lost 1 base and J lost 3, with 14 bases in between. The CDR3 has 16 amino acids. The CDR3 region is CASSQVGRGATDTQYF. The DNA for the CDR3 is TGTGCCAGCAGCCAAGTAGGACGGGGGGCTACAGATACGCAGTATTTT. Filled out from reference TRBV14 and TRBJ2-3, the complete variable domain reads EAGVTQFPSHSVIEKGQTVTLRCDPISGHDNLYWYRRVMGKEIKFLLHFVKESKQDESGMPNNRFLAERTGGTYSTLKVQPAELEDSGVYFCASSQVGRGATDTQYFGPGTRLTVL.

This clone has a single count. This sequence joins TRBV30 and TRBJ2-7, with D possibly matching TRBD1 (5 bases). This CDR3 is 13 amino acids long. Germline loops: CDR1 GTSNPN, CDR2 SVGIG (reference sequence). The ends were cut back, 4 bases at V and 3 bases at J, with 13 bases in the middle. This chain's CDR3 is CAWKVDRGYEQYF. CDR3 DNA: TGTGCCTGGAAAGTCGACAGAGGCTACGAGCAGTACTTC.

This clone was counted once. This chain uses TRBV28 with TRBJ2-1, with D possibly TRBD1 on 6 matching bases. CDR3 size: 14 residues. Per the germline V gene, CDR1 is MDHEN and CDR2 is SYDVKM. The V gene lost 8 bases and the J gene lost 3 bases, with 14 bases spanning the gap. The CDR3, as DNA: TGTGCCAGCGACCAGGGGTTAAACTACAATGAGCAGTTCTTC. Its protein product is CASDQGLNYNEQFF.

The CDR3 region is CASSMIDRTNEKLFF. CDR3 bases: TGTGCCAGTAGTATGATCGACAGAACTAATGAAAAACTGTTTTTT. This chain links TRBV19 with TRBJ1-4; a weak D match, TRBD1 (5 bases). The germline V gene has CDR1 LNHDA and CDR2 SQIVND (reference sequence). V lost 3 bases and J 1 base, leaving 9 bases between the germline ends. The CDR3 totals 15 residues.

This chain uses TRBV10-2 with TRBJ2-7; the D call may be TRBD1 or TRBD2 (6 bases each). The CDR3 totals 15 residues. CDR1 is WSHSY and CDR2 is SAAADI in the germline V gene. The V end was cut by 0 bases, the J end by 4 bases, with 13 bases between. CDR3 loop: CASSESVRGQYEQYF. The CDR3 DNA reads TGCGCCAGCAGTGAGTCGGTCCGGGGGCAATACGAGCAGTACTTC.

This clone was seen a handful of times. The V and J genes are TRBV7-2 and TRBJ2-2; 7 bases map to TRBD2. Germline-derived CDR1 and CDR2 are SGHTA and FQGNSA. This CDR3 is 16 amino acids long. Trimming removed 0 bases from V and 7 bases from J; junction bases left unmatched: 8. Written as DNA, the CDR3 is TGTGCCAGCAGCTTAGCGCGGCAGGGAGGGTTCGGGGAGCTGTTTTTT. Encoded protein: CASSLARQGGFGELFF.

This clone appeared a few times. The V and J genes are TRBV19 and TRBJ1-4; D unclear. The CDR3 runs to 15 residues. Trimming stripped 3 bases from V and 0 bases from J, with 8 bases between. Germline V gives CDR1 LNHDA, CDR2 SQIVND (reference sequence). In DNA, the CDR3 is TGTGCCAGTAGTATGTATGGAACAACTAATGAAAAACTGTTTTTT. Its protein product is CASSMYGTTNEKLFF.

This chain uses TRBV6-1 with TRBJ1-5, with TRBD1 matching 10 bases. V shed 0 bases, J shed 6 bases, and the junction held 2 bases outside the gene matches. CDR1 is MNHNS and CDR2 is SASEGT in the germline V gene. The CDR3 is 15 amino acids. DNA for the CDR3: TGTGCCAGCAGTGAAGCGACAGGGGGCTCTCAGCCCCAGCATTTT. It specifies CASSEATGGSQPQHF.

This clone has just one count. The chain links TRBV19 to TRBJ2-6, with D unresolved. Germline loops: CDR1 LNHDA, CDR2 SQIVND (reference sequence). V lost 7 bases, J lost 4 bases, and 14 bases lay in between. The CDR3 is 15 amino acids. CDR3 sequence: CASTMATRGANVLTF. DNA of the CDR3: TGTGCCAGTACCATGGCCACGCGCGGGGCCAACGTCCTGACTTTC. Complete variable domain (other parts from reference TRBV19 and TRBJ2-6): DGGITQSPKYLFRKEGQNVTLSCEQNLNHDAMYWYRQDPGQGLRLIYYSQIVNDFQKGDIAEGYSVSREKKESFPLTVTSAQKNPTAFYLCASTMATRGANVLTFGAGSRLTVL.

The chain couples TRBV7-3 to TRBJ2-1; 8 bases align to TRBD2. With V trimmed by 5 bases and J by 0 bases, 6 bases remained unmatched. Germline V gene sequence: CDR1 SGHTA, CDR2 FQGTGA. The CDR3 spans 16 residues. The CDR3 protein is CASSPLSGGSYNEQFF. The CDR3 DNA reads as TGTGCCAGCAGCCCCTTGAGCGGGGGCTCCTACAATGAGCAGTTCTTC.

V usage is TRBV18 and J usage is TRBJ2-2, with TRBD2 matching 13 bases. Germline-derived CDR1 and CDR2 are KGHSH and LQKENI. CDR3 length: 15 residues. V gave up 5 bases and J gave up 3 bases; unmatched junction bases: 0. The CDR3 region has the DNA TGTGCCAGCTCAGGACTAGCGGGGGACACCGGGGAGCTGTTTTTT. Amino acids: CASSGLAGDTGELFF.

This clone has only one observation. In nucleotides, the CDR3 is TGTGCCACCAGCAGAGATGCAGGGAGCACAGATACGCAGTATTTT. Translation: CATSRDAGSTDTQYF. The chain couples TRBV15 to TRBJ2-3; the D gene is possibly TRBD1 (5 bases). This CDR3 is 15 amino acids long. V was cut by 0 bases and J by 0 bases, with 7 bases left in between. Germline loops: CDR1 LNHNV, CDR2 YYDKDF (reference sequence).

Here the CDR3 DNA reads TGTGCCAGCCGAAGGGGAACGTTCTCTGGAAACACCATATATTTT. The encoded protein is CASRRGTFSGNTIYF. This sequence joins TRBV27 and TRBJ1-3; tentatively, D is TRBD1 (5 bases). The length of the CDR3 is 15 residues. The V gene's germline CDR1 is MNHEY and CDR2 SMNVEV (reference sequence). Trimming pared 8 bases from V and 0 bases from J, leaving 14 bases between.